The clone carrying this TCR beta chain was recorded only once. Antigen specificity is unknown. These data are taken from a study of cytomegalovirus exposure and HLA in healthy donors. Use of 60 Vbeta and 13 Jbeta primers characterized the PCR. TCRdb's copy holds only in-frame clones and misses some; the assay was immunoSEQ multiplex PCR. Counted here are about 180,000 clones, over 75% occurring once; the ten biggest clones make up 2.4%. Whole-study results and caveats: Reported findings show TCR beta sequences accurately forecast HLA-A and HLA-B alleles in most subjects. Information on immune exposure was restricted to one variable (CMV serostatus).

This CDR3 region has 15 residues. The V and J ends lost 5 bases and 2 bases respectively, with 10 bases between them. The germline gives CDR1 LNHDA, CDR2 SQIVND (reference sequence). Material: PBMCs. This chain links TRBV19 with TRBJ2-6; no reliable D call. The origin of this receptor is a man between 60 and 75 years old in good health and CMV-seronegative. Here the CDR3 reads CASSRSGTGANVLTF. CDR3 coding DNA: TGTGCCAGTAGTCGGTCAGGTACTGGGGCCAACGTCCTGACTTTC.